Following are 30 T cell receptor beta chains from one sample sequenced in a study of T cell responses to AZD1222 COVID-19 vaccine. Using immunoSEQ multiplex PCR, the repertoire was profiled, and TCRdb retains in-frame clones only, with some absent. The sample lists approximately 150,000 clones; 85% to 95% were seen once. The sample was peripheral blood, taken on day 0 of AZD1222 vaccination. The receptors were sampled from an adult in good health.

This sequence joins TRBV6-6 and TRBJ1-4; tentative D call: TRBD1 (6 bases). The ends were cut back, 5 bases at V and 8 bases at J, with 9 bases in the middle. The CDR3 runs to 12 residues. Germline CDR1 MNHNY, CDR2 SVGAGI (reference sequence). The CDR3 DNA reads TGTGCCAGCAGTGGGGGGGGCGAAAAACTGTTTTTT. Translated: CASSGGGEKLFF.

This chain joins TRBV28 and TRBJ1-3; 9 positions agree with TRBD1. Germline V gene data show CDR1 as MDHEN and CDR2 as SYDVKM. Germline trimming cut 2 bases from V and 2 bases from J; bases unmatched to any gene: 4. This CDR3 is built from 16 residues. The CDR3 nucleotides are TGTGCCAGCAGTTTAATAGGGACAGGGACTGGAAACACCATATATTTT. Translation gives CASSLIGTGTGNTIYF.

This chain links TRBV3-1 (or the pseudogene TRBV3-2) with TRBJ1-1; 7 nucleotides align to TRBD1. CDR1 LGHDT and CDR2 YNNKEL come from the germline V gene (reference sequence). Losses at the gene ends were 3 bases for V and 0 bases for J; bases not matched to a gene: 7. The CDR3 is 16 amino acids. The CDR3 nucleotides are TGTGCCAGCAGCCATCGAACAGGGGCCCTGAACACTGAAGCTTTCTTT. Translating it yields CASSHRTGALNTEAFF.

CDR3 bases: TGTGCCAGCAGCTTATTGGGCAGGGGGCGTGTCGAGCAGTACTTC. Translated: CASSLLGRGRVEQYF. The chain has TRBV7-2 and TRBJ2-7, with TRBD1 identical over 8 bases. The length of the CDR3 is 15 residues. Per germline, CDR1 SGHTA and CDR2 FQGNSA. V was pared by 2 bases and J by 6 bases, with 9 bases of the junction left unmatched. Using reference TRBV7-2 and TRBJ2-7 for the parts outside the CDR3, the full variable domain is GAGVSQSPSNKVTEKGKDVELRCDPISGHTALYWYRQSLGQGLEFLIYFQGNSAPDKSGLPSDRFSAERTGGSVSTLTIQRTQQEDSAVYLCASSLLGRGRVEQYFGPGTRLTVT.

The chain carries TRBV6-1 and TRBJ1-1, with D unresolved. Trimming cost V 0 bases and J 6 bases, with 17 bases left between them. This CDR3 comprises 16 residues. Per the germline V gene, CDR1 is MNHNS and CDR2 is SASEGT. The chain's CDR3 is CASSEAPTSPGAEAFF. In DNA form, the CDR3 reads TGTGCCAGCAGTGAAGCTCCGACGAGTCCTGGGGCTGAAGCTTTCTTT.

The chain has TRBV5-8 and TRBJ1-2; D is ambiguous. The CDR3 consists of 13 residues. Germline CDR1 SGHTS, CDR2 YDEGEE. Trimming removed 4 bases at V and 8 bases at J, with 15 bases between. The CDR3 region is CASSGVLHVGYTF. Here the CDR3 DNA reads TGTGCCAGCAGCGGGGTGCTGCACGTCGGCTACACCTTC.

A single count supports this clone. This chain links TRBV6-1 with TRBJ2-1, with 11 nucleotides matching TRBD2. The length of the CDR3 is 16 residues. J gave up 8 bases and V 3 bases, and 9 bases lay outside the gene matches. From germline, CDR1 is MNHNS and CDR2 SASEGT. This chain's CDR3 is CASSDLAGGALYEQFF. CDR3 DNA sequence: TGTGCCAGCAGTGATTTAGCGGGAGGGGCTCTATATGAGCAGTTCTTC.

The sample holds one count of this clone. J is TRBJ2-2 and V is TRBV28, with 8 nucleotides matching TRBD1. This CDR3 has 15 amino acids. The V gene's germline CDR1 is MDHEN and CDR2 SYDVKM. The ends lost 6 bases at V and 0 bases at J; junction bases unmatched: 3. CDR3 region: CASRETGANTGELFF. CDR3 bases: TGTGCCAGCAGGGAGACAGGGGCGAACACCGGGGAGCTGTTTTTT.

The V gene is TRBV4-1, the J gene TRBJ1-2; perhaps TRBD1 as D (5 bases). Trimming left V 8 bases short and J 8 bases short, with 15 bases between. Per germline, CDR1 MGHRA and CDR2 YSYEKL. The length of the CDR3 is 12 residues. For the CDR3, the DNA is TGCGCCAGCTCCTCGTGGGACGGGGGCTACACCTTC. It is translated as CASSSWDGGYTF.

This clone has just a few counts. Other DNA sequences in this specimen translate into the identical CDR3. This rearrangement joins TRBV10-3 to TRBJ2-7; D may be TRBD1 (5 bases). CDR3 length: 13 amino acids. Trimming removed 4 bases at V and 0 bases at J, with 7 bases between. Per germline, CDR1 ENHRY and CDR2 SYGVKD. The chain's CDR3 is CAISGQGSYEQYF. The CDR3 bases are TGTGCCATCAGTGGGCAGGGCTCCTACGAGCAGTACTTC.

This rearrangement joins TRBV19 to TRBJ1-1, with 8 bases matching TRBD1. V dropped 4 bases and J dropped 4; count of bases not matched to a gene: 14. The CDR3 totals 17 residues. The germline V gene encodes CDR1 LNHDA and CDR2 SQIVND (reference sequence). CDR3 in amino acids: CASSTGQGGSQGTEAFF. The CDR3 bases are TGTGCCAGTAGTACCGGACAGGGAGGGAGCCAGGGCACTGAAGCTTTCTTT.

This rearrangement joins TRBV7-3 to TRBJ2-2; 12 bases are shared with TRBD2. CDR1 is SGHTA and CDR2 is FQGTGA in the germline V gene. The CDR3 length is 17 residues. V was clipped by 6 bases and J by 1 base; unmatched bases: 6. CDR3 protein: CASSSGLAGWNTGELFF. The CDR3 DNA is TGTGCCAGCAGTTCCGGACTAGCGGGATGGAACACCGGGGAGCTGTTTTTT.

As to this clone: Other nucleotide sequences from this sample produce the same CDR3. The chain uses TRBV7-9 and TRBJ2-7; 11 bases align to TRBD1. Germline loops: CDR1 SEHNR, CDR2 FQNEAQ (reference sequence). CDR3 length: 14 residues. V dropped 4 bases and J dropped 4; count of bases not matched to a gene: 3. This chain's CDR3 is CASSSGQGAYEQYF. The CDR3 DNA reads as TGTGCCAGCAGCTCAGGACAGGGGGCGTACGAGCAGTACTTC.

V gene TRBV25-1 combines with J gene TRBJ2-3, with 7 nucleotides matching TRBD2. Germline lookup yields CDR1 MGHDK and CDR2 SYGVNS. V lost 11 bases to trimming and J lost 1 base; unmatched junction nucleotides: 9. The CDR3 totals 14 residues. Here the CDR3 DNA reads TGTGCCTTAAGAGGACTAGATTGCACAGATACGCAGTATTTT. Translation gives CALRGLDCTDTQYF.

The chain has TRBV12-5 and TRBJ1-5, with D unresolved. Germline V gene lookup returns CDR1 LGHNT and CDR2 FRNRAP. This CDR3 is 16 amino acids long. Trimming stripped 0 bases from V and 3 bases from J, with 12 bases between. DNA of the CDR3: TGTGCTAGTGGTTTGGTGGGTTTCCAATCCAATCAGCCCCAGCATTTT. It translates to CASGLVGFQSNQPQHF.

The chain couples TRBV29-1 to TRBJ2-2; 8 bases are shared with TRBD1. V was clipped by 2 bases and J by 1 base; unmatched bases: 9. The V gene's germline CDR1 is SQVTM and CDR2 ANQGSEA. This CDR3 comprises 17 residues. The CDR3 sequence: CSVEMGRGTGNTGELFF. CDR3 bases: TGCAGCGTTGAAATGGGGCGAGGGACAGGGAACACCGGGGAGCTGTTTTTT.

The V and J genes are TRBV19 and TRBJ2-2; the match to TRBD1 covers 8 bases. The CDR3 is 12 amino acids. The V gene end was trimmed by 9 bases and the J gene end by 4 bases; junction bases not matched to a gene: 1. Per germline, CDR1 LNHDA and CDR2 SQIVND (reference sequence). CDR3 sequence: CASDRGTGELFF. DNA of the CDR3: TGTGCCAGCGACAGGGGCACCGGGGAGCTGTTTTTT.

The chain employs TRBV9 and TRBJ2-3; TRBD2 matches at 9 bases. Germline V gene lookup returns CDR1 SGDLS and CDR2 YYNGEE. This CDR3 spans 16 amino acids. V was pared by 4 bases and J by 4 bases, with 10 bases of the junction left unmatched. The CDR3 region is CASSPGAGGGPDTQYF. In DNA, the CDR3 is TGTGCCAGCAGCCCCGGAGCGGGAGGAGGACCAGATACGCAGTATTTT.

The chain links TRBV7-2 to TRBJ1-2; 10 nucleotides align to TRBD1. Trimming took 5 bases from V and 1 from J; bases not matched to a gene: 4. The length of the CDR3 is 15 residues. Germline loops: CDR1 SGHTA, CDR2 FQGNSA. Here the CDR3 DNA reads TGTGCCAGCAGCCCGGACAGGGGGTATAACTATGGCTACACCTTC. It is translated as CASSPDRGYNYGYTF.

This clone came up a few times. V gene TRBV7-2 combines with J gene TRBJ2-7; D uncertain. Trimming removed 3 bases at V and 6 bases at J, with 6 bases between. Germline V lookup: CDR1 SGHTA, CDR2 FQGNSA. The CDR3 runs to 11 residues. CDR3 sequence: CASSFGREQYF. The CDR3 DNA reads as TGTGCCAGCAGCTTTGGGCGCGAGCAGTACTTC.

This chain links TRBV2 with TRBJ1-5; D is perhaps TRBD1 (5 bases). Germline lookup yields CDR1 SNHLY and CDR2 FYNNEI. CDR3 size: 15 residues. Trimming pared 6 bases from V and 0 bases from J, leaving 12 bases between. Written as DNA, the CDR3 is TGTGCCAGCAGCGGCGGGACGGTTAGCAATCAGCCCCAGCATTTT. Translated: CASSGGTVSNQPQHF.

The V and J genes are TRBV28 and TRBJ2-7; the match to TRBD2 covers 9 bases. CDR3 size: 14 residues. J gave up 4 bases and V 6 bases, and 7 bases lay outside the gene matches. Looked up from germline, CDR1 is MDHEN and CDR2 is SYDVKM. The CDR3 region has the DNA TGTGCCAGCAGCCTGAGCGGGGGGACGTACGAGCAGTACTTC. This encodes CASSLSGGTYEQYF.

The gene calls are TRBV5-1 and TRBJ1-4, with 7 bases matching TRBD1. The length of the CDR3 is 14 residues. The germline CDR1 and CDR2 sequences are SGHRS and YFSETQ. J gave up 4 bases and V 9 bases, and 9 bases lay outside the gene matches. CDR3 sequence (DNA): TGCGCCACCCGAGGGGACAGAAGTAATGAAAAACTGTTTTTT. Residues: CATRGDRSNEKLFF.

The CDR3 DNA reads TGTGCCAGCAGTTTATCAAGGTCAGGGGGGAGCAATCAGCCCCAGCATTTT. This sequence encodes CASSLSRSGGSNQPQHF. The chain links TRBV28 to TRBJ1-5; 7 nucleotides align to TRBD1. Germline V gene sequence: CDR1 MDHEN, CDR2 SYDVKM. With V trimmed by 1 base and J by 1 base, 7 bases remained unmatched. The length of the CDR3 is 17 residues.

This chain uses TRBV19 with TRBJ2-1; D not certain. The CDR3 covers 12 residues. Germline CDR1 and CDR2: LNHDA and SQIVND (reference sequence). Trimming removed 2 bases at V and 9 bases at J, with 8 bases between. The CDR3 sequence is CASSIRTLEQFF. The CDR3 DNA reads as TGTGCCAGTAGTATAAGAACTCTTGAGCAGTTCTTC.

The chain recombines TRBV5-1 with TRBJ1-2; 9 nucleotides match TRBD1. The CDR3 totals 14 residues. Germline values: CDR1 SGHRS, CDR2 YFSETQ. The J segment lost 4 bases and the V segment lost 4 bases, leaving 5 bases of the junction unmatched. The CDR3 here is CASSVGQGGYGYTF. DNA of the CDR3: TGCGCCAGCAGCGTGGGACAGGGCGGCTATGGCTACACCTTC.

Only one count was recorded for this clone. This chain links TRBV28 with TRBJ1-1, with 7 positions matching TRBD1. The V gene's germline CDR1 is MDHEN and CDR2 SYDVKM. J lost 11 bases, V lost 6 bases, and 15 bases had no gene match. CDR3 size: 14 residues. Here the CDR3 reads CASRRQGPRGWAFF. The CDR3 nucleotides read TGTGCCAGCAGACGACAGGGTCCCCGGGGGTGGGCTTTCTTT.

This chain links TRBV4-2 with TRBJ2-7; 8 bases align to TRBD2. The CDR3 sequence is 15 residues long. CDR1 is LGHNA, CDR2 YNFKEQ, per germline. The trim removed 0 bases at V and 6 bases at J, leaving 7 bases unmatched. CDR3 sequence: CASSQEGRAGAEQYF. The CDR3 DNA is TGTGCCAGCAGCCAAGAGGGAAGAGCGGGAGCCGAGCAGTACTTC.

The chain uses TRBV7-6 and TRBJ2-5; possibly TRBD1 or TRBD2 for D (6 bases each). This CDR3 region has 15 residues. The V gene lost 1 base and the J gene lost 4 bases, with 13 bases spanning the gap. Germline-derived CDR1 and CDR2 are SGHVS and FNYEAQ. The CDR3 sequence: CASSLGGAVGETQYF. The CDR3 DNA follows: TGTGCCAGCAGCTTAGGGGGGGCTGTAGGAGAGACCCAGTACTTC. Drawing the rest from reference TRBV7-6 and TRBJ2-5, the complete variable domain is GAGVSQSPRYKVTKRGQDVALRCDPISGHVSLYWYRQALGQGPEFLTYFNYEAQQDKSGLPNDRFSAERPEGSISTLTIQRTEQRDSAMYRCASSLGGAVGETQYFGPGTRLLVL.

This clone was found once. The chain is built from TRBV10-3 and TRBJ1-2; 11 nucleotides match TRBD1. The trim removed 3 bases at V and 3 bases at J, leaving 6 bases unmatched. Germline V gene lookup returns CDR1 ENHRY and CDR2 SYGVKD. The length of the CDR3 is 16 residues. The DNA of the CDR3 is TGTGCCATCAGTGAAGGAGGGGACAGGGGGTACTATGGCTACACCTTC. Translated, it gives CAISEGGDRGYYGYTF.